Below, 16 T cell receptor beta chains from the same sample are listed, as sequenced in a study of identifying expanded T cells in peripheral blood. TCRdb's copy holds only in-frame clones and misses some; the assay was immunoSEQ multiplex PCR. The sample has over 65,000 clones, around 90% seen once. The material sequenced was blood. These receptor sequences come from a person aged 18 to 75 in good health.

The chain employs TRBV27 and TRBJ1-6; D is uncertain. V dropped 5 bases and J dropped 6 bases, with 11 bases sitting between them. CDR1 and CDR2 (germline): MNHEY, SMNVEV (reference sequence). The CDR3 is 14 residues long. Here the CDR3 reads CASSPPFLNSPLHF. The CDR3 region has the DNA TGTGCCAGCAGTCCTCCGTTCCTTAATTCACCCCTCCACTTT.

This chain uses TRBV7-9 with TRBJ1-3; the D is unclear. Germline CDR1 and CDR2: SEHNR and FQNEAQ (reference sequence). The CDR3 sequence is 12 residues long. The V end was cut by 2 bases, the J end by 3 bases, with 2 bases between. Here the CDR3 DNA reads TGTGCCAGCAGCTTATATGGAAACACCATATATTTT. It translates to CASSLYGNTIYF.

The gene calls are TRBV27 and TRBJ2-5; 10 bases fit TRBD1. CDR1 is MNHEY and CDR2 is SMNVEV in the germline V gene (reference sequence). The CDR3 length is 17 residues. V gave up 5 bases and J gave up 5 bases; unmatched junction bases: 14. The DNA for the CDR3 is TGTGCCAGCAGTCCCTTGACAGGGGGCTTAGAGCTGGAGACCCAGTACTTC. Protein: CASSPLTGGLELETQYF.

V is TRBV2 and J is TRBJ2-5; 14 bases align to TRBD2. The CDR3 loop spans 16 amino acids. Germline V gene lookup returns CDR1 SNHLY and CDR2 FYNNEI. The trim removed 5 bases at V and 4 bases at J, leaving 6 bases unmatched. CDR3: CASSTTSGRALETQYF. The CDR3, as DNA: TGTGCCAGCAGTACGACTAGCGGGAGGGCCTTAGAGACCCAGTACTTC.

This clone was detected only once. The rearrangement links TRBV7-3 to TRBJ2-2, with D hard to call. This CDR3 is built from 13 residues. CDR1 and CDR2 (germline): SGHTA, FQGTGA. Trimming stripped 3 bases from V and 1 base from J, with 3 bases between. CDR3 bases: TGTGCCAGCAGCTTTGGGAACACCGGGGAGCTGTTTTTT. Amino acids: CASSFGNTGELFF.

This rearrangement joins TRBV23-1 to TRBJ2-1; the D gene is possibly TRBD1 (6 bases). TRBV23-1 is assigned to the ORF class and has an uncertain function. The CDR3 is 15 residues long. The V end lost 2 bases, the J end lost 5 bases, and 13 bases lay between the germline ends. The CDR3, as DNA: TGCGCCAGCAGTCAACCCCCCCAGGGGCACAATGAGCAGTTCTTC. Translation gives CASSQPPQGHNEQFF.

The rearrangement uses TRBV6-1 and TRBJ2-7; D possibly corresponds to TRBD1 (6 bases). V lost 3 bases and J lost 5, with 20 bases in between. Germline values: CDR1 MNHNS, CDR2 SASEGT. The CDR3 covers 16 residues. CDR3 in amino acids: CASSDRHSTGKDEQYF. For the CDR3, the DNA is TGTGCCAGCAGTGATCGTCACTCCACAGGGAAGGACGAGCAGTACTTC.

This chain uses TRBV7-9 with TRBJ2-1; 12 bases are shared with TRBD2. With V trimmed by 8 bases and J by 6 bases, 5 bases remained unmatched. CDR1 and CDR2 from the germline V gene are SEHNR and FQNEAQ (reference sequence). The CDR3 runs 14 residues. The DNA of the CDR3 is TGTGCCAGCTGGGAGACTAGCGGGAGCAATGAGCAGTTCTTC. Protein: CASWETSGSNEQFF.

A few counts support this clone. The chain recombines TRBV7-7 with TRBJ2-6; D remains unclear. CDR3 length equals 15 residues. In germline, CDR1 is SSHAT, CDR2 FNYEAQ (reference sequence). Trimming removed 5 bases at V and 0 bases at J, with 8 bases between. The CDR3 loop is CASSPVGSGANVLTF. CDR3 in DNA: TGTGCCAGCAGCCCTGTTGGCTCTGGGGCCAACGTCCTGACTTTC.

The gene calls are TRBV4-1 and TRBJ1-2; TRBD1 matches 12 bases. The CDR3 has 16 residues. The V gene's germline CDR1 is MGHRA and CDR2 YSYEKL. V was pared by 4 bases and J by 8 bases, with 11 bases of the junction left unmatched. CDR3 nucleotides: TGCGCCAGCAGCCTCGAGGGACAGGGGGCGAAGCGGGGCTACACCTTC. Amino acids: CASSLEGQGAKRGYTF.

The chain employs TRBV30 and TRBJ1-6; no firm D call. V lost 2 bases to trimming and J lost 2 bases, with 16 bases between them. The length of the CDR3 is 17 residues. Germline V lookup: CDR1 GTSNPN, CDR2 SVGIG (reference sequence). In nucleotides, the CDR3 is TGTGCCTGGAGTCCCTGGCGTTCTGGGGCCTATAATTCACCCCTCCACTTT. It yields the protein CAWSPWRSGAYNSPLHF.

This clone came up once. The CDR3 nucleotides are TGTGCCAGCAGCCTAGTCGAGGCGCGGTCCCCCTACGAGCAGTACTTC. Translation: CASSLVEARSPYEQYF. The V call is TRBV7-2, the J call TRBJ2-7; D not resolved. This CDR3 is built from 16 residues. Germline V gene data show CDR1 as SGHTA and CDR2 as FQGNSA. Trimming removed 5 bases from V and 2 bases from J, with 19 bases in between.

The CDR3 here is CASSLTGRNEQFF. DNA of the CDR3: TGTGCCAGCAGCTTAACGGGGCGCAATGAGCAGTTCTTC. V usage is TRBV7-3 and J usage is TRBJ2-1; tentatively, D is TRBD1 (5 bases). Trimming shortened V by 0 bases and J by 6 bases, and 6 bases separated the two germline ends. Germline values: CDR1 SGHTA, CDR2 FQGTGA. The CDR3 length is 13 residues.

This chain connects TRBV5-1 to TRBJ2-1; D perhaps matches TRBD2 (7 bases). V was cut by 0 bases and J by 8 bases, with 21 bases left in between. This CDR3 has 17 residues. Germline CDR1 reads SGHRS; CDR2 reads YFSETQ. The CDR3 coding sequence is TGCGCCAGCAGCTTGGCCCCCGCGGGGGCAGGAAATTATGAGCAGTTCTTC. It encodes CASSLAPAGAGNYEQFF.

The rearrangement joins TRBV7-9 to TRBJ1-2; TRBD1 aligns across 7 bases. CDR3 length equals 13 residues. V was pared by 2 bases and J by 9 bases, with 6 bases of the junction left unmatched. CDR1 SEHNR and CDR2 FQNEAQ come from the germline V gene (reference sequence). As DNA, the CDR3 is TGTGCCAGCAGCTTACAGGGGGACCCTCGCTACACCTTC. Protein: CASSLQGDPRYTF.

The chain recombines TRBV4-1 with TRBJ1-2; 10 bases are shared with TRBD1. This CDR3 is built from 14 residues. The V segment lost 0 bases and the J segment 8 bases; nucleotides outside the gene matches: 3. Germline V gives CDR1 MGHRA, CDR2 YSYEKL. CDR3 in DNA: TGCGCCAGCAGCCAAGAGGGACAGGGGAGAGGCTACACCTTC. This sequence encodes CASSQEGQGRGYTF.